The present entry profiles one T cell receptor (beta chain) with its context. Its matching antigen is unknown. Just one base apart from a much larger clone, this may be a read error. This record belongs to a study of early T cells in non-severe SARS-CoV-2 infection. Overall study: Sequencing used unsorted whole-blood bulk RNA, so chains lack pairing. Study outcomes and limitations: The VDJdb matching leaned toward anti-spike CD8 responses and overlooked private and CD4 specificities.

Individual cDNA molecules received unique molecular identifiers. TCRdb passed the 5' RACE reads through MiXCR, listing each CDR3 protein once. The table includes tens of thousands of distinct CDR3 sequences, roughly 12% detected once. Germline V gives CDR1 SEHNR, CDR2 FQNEAQ (reference sequence). V gave up 4 bases and J gave up 7 bases; unmatched junction bases: 9. This CDR3 is built from 15 residues. The chain joins TRBV7-9 to TRBJ2-3; 9 positions match TRBD2. Specimen: whole blood. This clonotype was sampled from an adult who was a healthcare worker with PCR-confirmed SARS-CoV-2 infection or an uninfected control (not recorded which). CDR3 sequence (DNA): TGTGCCAGCAGCTCGATTAGCGGGAGAGGCAATACGCAGTATTTT. Its translation is CASSSISGRGNTQYF.